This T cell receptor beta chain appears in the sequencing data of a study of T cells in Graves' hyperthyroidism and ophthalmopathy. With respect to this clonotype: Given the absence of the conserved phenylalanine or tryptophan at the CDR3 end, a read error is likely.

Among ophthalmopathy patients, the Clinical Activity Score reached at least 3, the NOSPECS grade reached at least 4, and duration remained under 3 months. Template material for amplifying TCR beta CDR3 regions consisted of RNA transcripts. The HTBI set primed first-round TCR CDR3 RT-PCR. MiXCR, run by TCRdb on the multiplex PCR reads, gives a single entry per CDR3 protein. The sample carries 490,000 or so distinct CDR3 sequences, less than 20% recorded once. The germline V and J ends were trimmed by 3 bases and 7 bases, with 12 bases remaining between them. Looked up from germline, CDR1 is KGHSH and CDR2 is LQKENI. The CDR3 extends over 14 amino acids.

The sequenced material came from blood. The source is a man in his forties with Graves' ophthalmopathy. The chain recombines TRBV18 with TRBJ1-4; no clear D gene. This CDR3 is CASSPTSSLEKLFY. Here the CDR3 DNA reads TGTGCCAGCTCACCGACATCCTCGCTTGAAAAACTGTTTTAT.